One sample yielded the 16 T cell receptor beta chains listed below, sequenced in a study of control samples from healthy donors and cancer patients. Assay used: immunoSEQ multiplex PCR; TCRdb lists only in-frame clones, some missing. Counted here are hundreds of thousands of clones, 75% to 95% occurring once; the ten biggest clones make up just under 6.5%. Sequencing was carried out using PBMCs. All receptors come from a man aged 35 to 55 with head and neck cancer.

The gene calls are TRBV7-9 and TRBJ1-2; perhaps TRBD1 as D (5 bases). The V end was cut by 0 bases, the J end by 8 bases, with 10 bases between. Germline V CDR1 and CDR2: SEHNR, FQNEAQ (reference sequence). CDR3 size: 13 residues. This CDR3 reads CASSLAGGNGYTF. The CDR3 DNA follows: TGTGCCAGCAGCTTAGCGGGGGGTAACGGCTACACCTTC.

The chain couples TRBV20-1 to TRBJ2-5; 8 bases are shared with TRBD2. The CDR3 is 15 amino acids. V trimming: 3 bases; J trimming: 5 bases; junction bases outside the gene matches: 11. In germline, CDR1 is DFQATT, CDR2 SNEGSKA (reference sequence). The CDR3 region has the DNA TGCAGTGCTAGTTCCGGACTAGCTATGCGGGAGACCCAGTACTTC. It specifies CSASSGLAMRETQYF.

V is TRBV20-1 and J is TRBJ1-1; D ambiguous. The germline gives CDR1 DFQATT, CDR2 SNEGSKA (reference sequence). Trimming left V 3 bases short and J 4 bases short, with 12 bases between. The CDR3 has 13 residues. The CDR3 DNA is TGCAGTGCTAGTGTTCCGAAGGGCACTGAAGCTTTCTTT. Its protein is CSASVPKGTEAFF.

The rearrangement links TRBV18 to TRBJ1-2, with D possibly being TRBD1 (5 bases). Germline assignment: CDR1 KGHSH and CDR2 LQKENI. The germline V and J ends were trimmed by 3 bases and 0 bases, with 14 bases remaining between them. The length of the CDR3 is 16 residues. The CDR3 protein is CASSPTPGGPNYGYTF. In DNA, the CDR3 is TGTGCCAGCTCACCGACACCGGGGGGTCCTAACTATGGCTACACCTTC.

The chain has TRBV5-1 and TRBJ2-1; a possible D gene is TRBD2 (5 bases). Germline assignment: CDR1 SGHRS and CDR2 YFSETQ. Trimming shortened V by 4 bases and J by 9 bases, and 14 bases separated the two germline ends. CDR3 size: 13 residues. This CDR3 reads CASSRSSSREQFF. CDR3 coding DNA: TGCGCCAGCAGCCGCTCTAGCTCGCGTGAGCAGTTCTTC.

The chain is built from TRBV9 and TRBJ2-7; 12 bases map to TRBD2. The CDR3 covers 15 residues. Germline CDR1 is SGDLS and CDR2 is YYNGEE. Losses at the gene ends were 4 bases for V and 4 bases for J; bases not matched to a gene: 6. Written as DNA, the CDR3 is TGTGCCAGCAGCCCAGGACTAGCGGGAATGTACGAGCAGTACTTC. Translation gives CASSPGLAGMYEQYF.

The rearrangement links TRBV7-2 to TRBJ2-3; 9 bases are a match to TRBD2. Germline V gene lookup returns CDR1 SGHTA and CDR2 FQGNSA. This CDR3 is 16 amino acids long. J lost 6 bases, V lost 5 bases, and 12 bases had no gene match. CDR3 in DNA: TGTGCCAGCAGCAAGACGGCTAGCGGGGCTCACGATACGCAGTATTTT. Its protein is CASSKTASGAHDTQYF. The complete variable domain, with remaining parts taken from reference TRBV7-2 and TRBJ2-3, reads GAGVSQSPSNKVTEKGKDVELRCDPISGHTALYWYRQSLGQGLEFLIYFQGNSAPDKSGLPSDRFSAERTGGSVSTLTIQRTQQEDSAVYLCASSKTASGAHDTQYFGPGTRLTVL.

V gene TRBV12-3 or TRBV12-4 combines with J gene TRBJ1-2; D is ambiguous. V shed 6 bases and J shed 8 bases, with 16 bases lying between them. The CDR3 length is 13 residues. The CDR3 region has the DNA TGTGCCAGCAGCCCCCCTCATGGCACAGGCTACACCTTC. Protein product: CASSPPHGTGYTF.

The chain employs TRBV6-5 and TRBJ2-1, with 8 bases aligning to TRBD2. Losses at the gene ends were 6 bases for V and 9 bases for J; bases not matched to a gene: 4. CDR3 length equals 12 residues. Germline CDR1 is MNHEY and CDR2 is SVGAGI. The CDR3 is CASSGGGGEQFF. The CDR3 DNA sequence: TGTGCCAGCAGCGGGGGGGGAGGTGAGCAGTTCTTC.

This clone was detected a few times. The chain recombines TRBV4-1 with TRBJ1-4; no reliable D call. The germline gives CDR1 MGHRA, CDR2 YSYEKL. Trimming removed 1 base at V and 8 bases at J, with 8 bases between. This CDR3 comprises 13 residues. The CDR3 sequence: CASSQGSPEKLFF. The CDR3 DNA is TGCGCCAGCAGCCAAGGGAGTCCAGAAAAACTGTTTTTT.

The chain recombines TRBV7-2 with TRBJ1-5; D call uncertain. Germline CDR1 and CDR2: SGHTA and FQGNSA. There are 13 residues in the CDR3. The ends were cut back, 1 base at V and 4 bases at J, with 5 bases in the middle. The CDR3: CASSLGENQPQHF. CDR3 bases: TGTGCCAGCAGCTTAGGAGAGAATCAGCCCCAGCATTTT.

The J gene is TRBJ2-7, the V gene TRBV5-4; 9 bases fit TRBD1. CDR1 SGHNT and CDR2 YYREEE come from the germline V gene (reference sequence). The CDR3 consists of 14 residues. Trimming cost V 4 bases and J 13 bases; bases outside gene matches: 15. CDR3 region: CASSRKGQGVSGYF. Here the CDR3 DNA reads TGTGCCAGCAGCCGGAAGGGACAGGGCGTCTCTGGCTACTTC.

This sequence joins TRBV30 and TRBJ1-6; D unresolved. Trimming cost V 3 bases and J 10 bases, with 16 bases left between them. Germline CDR1 and CDR2: GTSNPN and SVGIG (reference sequence). This CDR3 contains 14 residues. CDR3 nucleotide sequence: TGTGCCTGGAGCAGAGGAGATCTGGGATCACCCCTCCACTTT. This encodes CAWSRGDLGSPLHF. Based on the CDR3 plus reference TRBV30 and TRBJ1-6, the full variable domain is SQTIHQWPATLVQPVGSPLSLECTVEGTSNPNLYWYRQAAGRGLQLLFYSVGIGQISSEVPQNLSASRPQDRQFILSSKKLLLSDSGFYLCAWSRGDLGSPLHFGNGTRLTVT.

V and J are TRBV24-1 and TRBJ2-7, with 7 bases that match TRBD1. The J segment lost 2 bases and the V segment lost 0 bases, leaving 12 bases of the junction unmatched. The CDR3 has 18 residues. The germline gives CDR1 KGHDR, CDR2 SFDVKD. The CDR3, as DNA: TGTGCCACCAGTGATTTGCACGTTGTAGGGGGCTTGCCCTACGAGCAGTACTTC. Translated, it gives CATSDLHVVGGLPYEQYF.

This chain joins TRBV4-3 and TRBJ2-2; 9 bases are a match to TRBD2. Germline lookup yields CDR1 LGHNA and CDR2 YSLEER. Germline trimming cut 0 bases from V and 4 bases from J; bases unmatched to any gene: 6. The CDR3 consists of 17 residues. Here the CDR3 DNA reads TGCGCCAGCAGCCAAGATTTGGAGCGGGGGGCCACCGGGGAGCTGTTTTTT. Residues: CASSQDLERGATGELFF.

The V and J genes are TRBV7-6 and TRBJ2-7; 12 bases map to TRBD2. J was trimmed by 1 base and V by 5 bases; bases with no gene match: 12. The V gene's germline CDR1 is SGHVS and CDR2 FNYEAQ. This CDR3 is built from 18 residues. CDR3 in DNA: TGTGCCAGCAGCAATGCGCCTAGCGGGAGGGCCAGATCCTACGAGCAGTACTTC. As protein: CASSNAPSGRARSYEQYF.